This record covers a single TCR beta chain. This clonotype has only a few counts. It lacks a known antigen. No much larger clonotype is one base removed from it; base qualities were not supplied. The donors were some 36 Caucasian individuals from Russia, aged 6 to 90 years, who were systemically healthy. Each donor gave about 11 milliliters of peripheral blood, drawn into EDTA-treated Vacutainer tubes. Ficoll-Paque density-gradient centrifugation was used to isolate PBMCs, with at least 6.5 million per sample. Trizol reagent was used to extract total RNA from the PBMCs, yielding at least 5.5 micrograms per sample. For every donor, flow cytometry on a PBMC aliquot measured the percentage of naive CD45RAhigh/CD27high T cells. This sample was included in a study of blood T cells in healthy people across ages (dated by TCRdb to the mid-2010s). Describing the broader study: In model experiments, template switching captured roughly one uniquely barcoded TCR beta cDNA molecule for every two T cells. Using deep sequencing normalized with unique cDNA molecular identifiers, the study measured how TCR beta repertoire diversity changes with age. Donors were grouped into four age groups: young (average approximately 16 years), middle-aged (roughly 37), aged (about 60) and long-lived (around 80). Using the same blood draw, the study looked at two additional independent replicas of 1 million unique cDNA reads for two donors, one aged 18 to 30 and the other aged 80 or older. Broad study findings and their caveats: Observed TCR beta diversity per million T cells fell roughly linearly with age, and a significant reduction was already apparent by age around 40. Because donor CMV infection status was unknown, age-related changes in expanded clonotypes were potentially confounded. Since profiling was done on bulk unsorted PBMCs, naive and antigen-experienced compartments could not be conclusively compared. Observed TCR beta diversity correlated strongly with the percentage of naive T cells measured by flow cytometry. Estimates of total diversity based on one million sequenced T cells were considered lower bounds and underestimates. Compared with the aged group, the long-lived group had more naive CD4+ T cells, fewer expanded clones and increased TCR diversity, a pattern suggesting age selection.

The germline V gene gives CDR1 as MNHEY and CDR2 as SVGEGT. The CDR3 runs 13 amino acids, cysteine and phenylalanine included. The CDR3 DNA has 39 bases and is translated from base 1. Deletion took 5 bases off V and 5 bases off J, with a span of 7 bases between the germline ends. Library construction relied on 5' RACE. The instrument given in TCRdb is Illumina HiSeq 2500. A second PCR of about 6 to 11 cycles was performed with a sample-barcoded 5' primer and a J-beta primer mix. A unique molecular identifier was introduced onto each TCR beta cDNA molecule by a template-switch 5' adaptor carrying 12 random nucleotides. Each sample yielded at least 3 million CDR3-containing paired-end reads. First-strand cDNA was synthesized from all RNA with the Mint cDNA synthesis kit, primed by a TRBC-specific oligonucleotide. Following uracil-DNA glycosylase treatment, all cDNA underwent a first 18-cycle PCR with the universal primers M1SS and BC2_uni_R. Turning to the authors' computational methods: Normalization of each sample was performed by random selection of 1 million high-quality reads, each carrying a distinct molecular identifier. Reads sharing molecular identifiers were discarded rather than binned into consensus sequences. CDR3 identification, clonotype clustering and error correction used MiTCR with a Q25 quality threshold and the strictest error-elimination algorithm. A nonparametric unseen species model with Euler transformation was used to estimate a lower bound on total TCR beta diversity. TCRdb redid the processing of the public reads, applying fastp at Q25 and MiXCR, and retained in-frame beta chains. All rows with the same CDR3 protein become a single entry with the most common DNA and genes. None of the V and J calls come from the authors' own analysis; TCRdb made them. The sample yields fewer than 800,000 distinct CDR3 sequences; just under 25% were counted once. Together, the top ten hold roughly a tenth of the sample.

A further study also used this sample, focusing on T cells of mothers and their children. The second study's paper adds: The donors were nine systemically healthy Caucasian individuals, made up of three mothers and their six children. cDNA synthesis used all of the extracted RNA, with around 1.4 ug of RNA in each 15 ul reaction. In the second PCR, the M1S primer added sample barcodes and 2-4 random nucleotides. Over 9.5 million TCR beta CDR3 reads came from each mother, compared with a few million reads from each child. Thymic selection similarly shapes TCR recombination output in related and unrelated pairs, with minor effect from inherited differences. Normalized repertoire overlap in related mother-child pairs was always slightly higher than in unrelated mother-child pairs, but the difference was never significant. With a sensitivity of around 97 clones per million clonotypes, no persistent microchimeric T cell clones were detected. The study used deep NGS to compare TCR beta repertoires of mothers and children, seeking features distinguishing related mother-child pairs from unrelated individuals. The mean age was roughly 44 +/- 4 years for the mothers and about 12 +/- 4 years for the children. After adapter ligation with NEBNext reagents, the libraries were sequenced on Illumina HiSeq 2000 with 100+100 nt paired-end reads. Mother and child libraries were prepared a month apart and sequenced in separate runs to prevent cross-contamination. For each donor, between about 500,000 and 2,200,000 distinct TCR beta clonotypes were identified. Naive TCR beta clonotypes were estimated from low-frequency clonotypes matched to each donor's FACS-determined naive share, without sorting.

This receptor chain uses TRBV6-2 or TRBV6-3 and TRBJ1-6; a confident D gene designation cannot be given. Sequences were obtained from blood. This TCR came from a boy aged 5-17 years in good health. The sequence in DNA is TGTGCCAGCAGTCCTACCCATAATTCACCCCTCCACTTT. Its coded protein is CASSPTHNSPLHF.